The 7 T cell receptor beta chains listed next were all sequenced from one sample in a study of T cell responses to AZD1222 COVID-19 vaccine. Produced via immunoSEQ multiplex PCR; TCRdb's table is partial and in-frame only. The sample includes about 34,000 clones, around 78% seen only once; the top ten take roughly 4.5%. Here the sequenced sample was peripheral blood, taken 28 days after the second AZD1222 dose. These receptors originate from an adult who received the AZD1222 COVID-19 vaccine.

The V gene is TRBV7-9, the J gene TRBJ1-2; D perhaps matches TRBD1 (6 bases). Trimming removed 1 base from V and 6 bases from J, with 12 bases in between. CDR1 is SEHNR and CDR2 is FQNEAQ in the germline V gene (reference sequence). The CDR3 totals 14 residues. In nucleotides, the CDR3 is TGTGCCAGCAGCTTAGTCGAGGGGGTGGATGGCTACACCTTC. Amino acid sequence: CASSLVEGVDGYTF.

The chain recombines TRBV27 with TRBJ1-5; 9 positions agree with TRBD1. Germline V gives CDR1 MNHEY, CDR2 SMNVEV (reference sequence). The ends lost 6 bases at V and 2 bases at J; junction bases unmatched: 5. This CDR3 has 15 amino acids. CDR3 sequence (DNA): TGTGCCAGCAGCAACAGGGGGCTGCGCAATCAGCCCCAGCATTTT. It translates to CASSNRGLRNQPQHF.

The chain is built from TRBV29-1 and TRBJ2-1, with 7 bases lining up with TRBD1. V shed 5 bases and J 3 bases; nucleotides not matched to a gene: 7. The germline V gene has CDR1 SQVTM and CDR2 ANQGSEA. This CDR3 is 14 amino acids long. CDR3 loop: CSVKGATNYNEQFF. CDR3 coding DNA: TGCAGCGTTAAGGGGGCCACTAACTACAATGAGCAGTTCTTC.

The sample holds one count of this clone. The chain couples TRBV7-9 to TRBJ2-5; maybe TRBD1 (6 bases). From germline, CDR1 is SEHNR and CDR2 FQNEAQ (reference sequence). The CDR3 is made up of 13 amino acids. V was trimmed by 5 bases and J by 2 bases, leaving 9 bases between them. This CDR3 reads CASSLGAQETQYF. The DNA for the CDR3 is TGTGCCAGCAGCCTGGGGGCTCAAGAGACCCAGTACTTC. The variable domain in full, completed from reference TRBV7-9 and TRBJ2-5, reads DTGVSQNPRHKITKRGQNVTFRCDPISEHNRLYWYRQTLGQGPEFLTYFQNEAQLEKSRLLSDRFSAERPKGSFSTLEIQRTEQGDSAMYLCASSLGAQETQYFGPGTRLLVL.

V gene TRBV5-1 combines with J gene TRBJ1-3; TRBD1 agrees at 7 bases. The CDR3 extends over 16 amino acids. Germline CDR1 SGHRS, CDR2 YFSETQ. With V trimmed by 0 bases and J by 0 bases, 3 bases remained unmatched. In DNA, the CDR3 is TGCGCCAGCAGCTTGGTGACAGGGAGCTCTGGAAACACCATATATTTT. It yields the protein CASSLVTGSSGNTIYF.

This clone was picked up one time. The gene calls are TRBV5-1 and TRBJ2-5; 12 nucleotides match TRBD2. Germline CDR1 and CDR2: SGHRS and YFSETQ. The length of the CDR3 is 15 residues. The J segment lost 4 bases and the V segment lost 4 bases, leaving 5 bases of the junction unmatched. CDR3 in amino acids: CASSILAGGPETQYF. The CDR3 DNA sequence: TGCGCCAGCAGCATACTAGCGGGGGGCCCAGAGACCCAGTACTTC.

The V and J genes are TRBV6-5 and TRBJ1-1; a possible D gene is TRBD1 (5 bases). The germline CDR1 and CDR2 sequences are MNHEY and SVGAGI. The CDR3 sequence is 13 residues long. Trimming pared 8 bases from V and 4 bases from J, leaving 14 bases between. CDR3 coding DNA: TGTGCCAGCCGTCAGGGTTTCGGCACTGAAGCTTTCTTT. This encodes CASRQGFGTEAFF.